Presented here are 28 T cell receptor beta chains from one specimen sequenced in a study of OX40 agonist ivuxolimab in advanced cancers. TCRdb keeps only in-frame clones here, not all; method: immunoSEQ multiplex PCR. The sample includes more than 50,000 clones, around 90% of them seen just once. The sample in question was CD4+ or CD8+ T cells sorted from blood, obtained in a trial of the OX40 agonist ivuxolimab. All receptors derive from an adult with an advanced solid tumor such as melanoma, head and neck, liver or kidney cancer.

J is TRBJ2-3 and V is TRBV11-3; D might be TRBD1 (6 bases). The CDR3 sequence is 15 residues long. Germline V gene lookup returns CDR1 SGHNT and CDR2 YENEEA. The V end lost 5 bases, the J end lost 8 bases, and 20 bases lay between the germline ends. CDR3 region: CASSPGPGEGGTQYF. CDR3 nucleotides: TGTGCCAGCAGCCCAGGGCCCGGCGAAGGGGGTACGCAGTATTTT.

The V call is TRBV6-1, the J call TRBJ2-7, with D possibly matching TRBD2 (6 bases). Germline CDR1 reads MNHNS; CDR2 reads SASEGT. Trimming took 6 bases from V and 6 from J, leaving 15 bases between them. This CDR3 has 13 residues. CDR3 sequence: CASSLLTSSEQYF. CDR3 DNA sequence: TGTGCCAGCAGCCTACTGACTAGTTCCGAGCAGTACTTC.

This clone was picked up a small number of times. The J gene is TRBJ1-6, the V gene TRBV7-8; the match to TRBD1 covers 9 bases. The CDR3 has 13 amino acids. After removal of 6 bases from V and 10 bases from J, the junction contained 4 bases not matched to a gene. Germline V gives CDR1 SGHVS, CDR2 FQNEAQ. CDR3 sequence: CASRGQGPSPLHF. The CDR3 DNA reads TGTGCCAGCAGGGGACAGGGACCCTCACCCCTCCACTTT.

The chain combines TRBV18 with TRBJ1-3; D is unclear. The CDR3 spans 14 residues. CDR1 is KGHSH, CDR2 LQKENI, per germline. V was cut by 5 bases and J by 0 bases, with 8 bases left in between. For the CDR3, the DNA is TGTGCCAGCTCAGAGGTCTTCTCTGGAAACACCATATATTTT. This sequence encodes CASSEVFSGNTIYF.

CDR3 sequence: CASSTRGRGVSGYGYTF. The CDR3 nucleotides read TGTGCCAGCAGCACCAGGGGGCGCGGAGTCTCGGGCTATGGCTACACCTTC. The chain combines TRBV21-1 with TRBJ1-2; the table's D gene call, TRBD1, was not cross checked with the DNA. TRBV21-1 represents a pseudogene. This CDR3 has 17 residues.

J is TRBJ2-7 and V is TRBV5-1; D is unresolved. CDR1 and CDR2 from the germline V gene are SGHRS and YFSETQ. V was pared by 5 bases and J by 0 bases, with 9 bases between. The length of the CDR3 is 13 residues. CDR3 in amino acids: CASRAPSSYEQYF. The CDR3 coding sequence is TGCGCCAGCAGGGCCCCGAGCTCCTACGAGCAGTACTTC.

J is TRBJ2-1 and V is TRBV29-1; D possibly corresponds to TRBD1 (5 bases). Trimming took 4 bases from V and 5 from J, leaving 6 bases between them. CDR3 length equals 11 residues. In germline, CDR1 is SQVTM, CDR2 ANQGSEA. This CDR3 is CSVARDNEQFF. The DNA for the CDR3 is TGCAGCGTTGCCAGGGACAATGAGCAGTTCTTC.

This chain connects TRBV27 to TRBJ1-2; D perhaps matches TRBD1 (6 bases). Per germline, CDR1 MNHEY and CDR2 SMNVEV (reference sequence). The CDR3 contains 19 residues. The ends were cut back, 0 bases at V and 1 base at J, with 21 bases in the middle. This CDR3 reads CASSLSQFRGAIGNYGYTF. The CDR3 nucleotides are TGTGCCAGCAGTTTATCCCAGTTTAGGGGGGCTATTGGTAACTATGGCTACACCTTC.

The chain joins TRBV5-4 to TRBJ2-2; 11 bases fit TRBD2. The germline V gene encodes CDR1 SGHNT and CDR2 YYREEE (reference sequence). The CDR3 spans 17 residues. V gave up 4 bases and J gave up 6 bases; unmatched junction bases: 11. The CDR3 DNA sequence: TGTGCCAGCAGCCCTTTGACTAGCGGGACGGTCCCCGGGGAGCTGTTTTTT. Protein sequence: CASSPLTSGTVPGELFF.

As to this clone: Germline and junction disagree at one end, which may indicate a read error. The genes are TRBV28 and TRBJ1-1; D remains unclear. This CDR3 region has 13 residues. CDR1 and CDR2 (germline): MDHEN, SYDVKM. The CDR3 reads CASTLNRATEAFF. CDR3 DNA sequence: TGTGCCAGCACTTTAAACCGGGCCACTGAAGCTTTCTTT.

The rearrangement uses TRBV18 and TRBJ1-5; D might be TRBD1 (5 bases). In germline, CDR1 is KGHSH, CDR2 LQKENI. The CDR3 runs to 16 residues. The V end was cut by 3 bases, the J end by 2 bases, with 14 bases between. The DNA of the CDR3 is TGTGCCAGCTCACCGGGGGACCCCAATCGCAATCAGCCCCAGCATTTT. Its protein is CASSPGDPNRNQPQHF.

The genes are TRBV5-4 and TRBJ1-1; 11 nucleotides line up with TRBD1. This CDR3 is built from 15 residues. Trimming took 4 bases from V and 3 from J; bases not matched to a gene: 5. The germline gives CDR1 SGHNT, CDR2 YYREEE (reference sequence). The chain's CDR3 is CASSTDRGQDTEAFF. The CDR3 nucleotides read TGTGCCAGCAGCACGGACAGGGGGCAGGACACTGAAGCTTTCTTT.

In DNA, the CDR3 is TGTGCCCACTCGCTCGGGGGGCCCTACGAGCAGTACTTC. This gives the protein CAHSLGGPYEQYF. The rearrangement joins TRBV28 to TRBJ2-7, with a weak D call TRBD2 (7 bases). The germline V gene encodes CDR1 MDHEN and CDR2 SYDVKM. Trimming left V 11 bases short and J 2 bases short, with 16 bases between. This CDR3 is 13 amino acids long.

This rearrangement joins TRBV11-3 to TRBJ2-7; D unclear. Germline values: CDR1 SGHNT, CDR2 YENEEA. The V gene lost 4 bases and the J gene lost 7 bases, with 11 bases spanning the gap. The length of the CDR3 is 12 residues. The CDR3 spells CASSSPGGEQYF. CDR3 coding DNA: TGTGCCAGCAGCTCACCAGGTGGTGAGCAGTACTTC.

This clone was counted a single time. This sequence joins TRBV5-1 and TRBJ2-7; TRBD1 agrees at 9 bases. This CDR3 comprises 14 residues. The V segment lost 4 bases and the J segment 3 bases; nucleotides outside the gene matches: 5. Germline CDR1 and CDR2: SGHRS and YFSETQ. The CDR3, as DNA: TGCGCCAGCAGCCGGGACAGGGAAGACTACGAGCAGTACTTC. It specifies CASSRDREDYEQYF. Looking up the rest from reference TRBV5-1 and TRBJ2-7 gives the full variable domain: KAGVTQTPRYLIKTRGQQVTLSCSPISGHRSVSWYQQTPGQGLQFLFEYFSETQRNKGNFPGRFSGRQFSNSRSEMNVSTLELGDSALYLCASSRDREDYEQYFGPGTRLTVT.

The genes are TRBV4-2 and TRBJ1-3, with D tentatively TRBD1 (5 bases). The CDR3 has 14 residues. The germline CDR1 and CDR2 sequences are LGHNA and YNFKEQ. Trimming pared 4 bases from V and 2 bases from J, leaving 9 bases between. CDR3 protein: CASSLLGAGNTIYF. The CDR3 nucleotides are TGTGCCAGCAGCCTCTTGGGGGCTGGAAACACCATATATTTT.

This chain joins TRBV4-3 and TRBJ1-3; D uncertain. CDR1 and CDR2 from the germline V gene are LGHNA and YSLEER. V was pared by 0 bases and J by 0 bases, with 9 bases between. CDR3 size: 16 residues. The CDR3 sequence: CASSQDPALSGNTIYF. In DNA form, the CDR3 reads TGCGCCAGCAGCCAAGATCCTGCACTCTCTGGAAACACCATATATTTT.

The chain has TRBV30 and TRBJ2-7; 14 positions match TRBD2. This CDR3 region has 18 residues. CDR1 GTSNPN and CDR2 SVGIG come from the germline V gene (reference sequence). Trimming at V came to 1 base and at J to 0 bases, leaving 8 bases not matched to a gene. The CDR3 is CAWSGGRLAGGNSYEQYF. The CDR3 nucleotides are TGTGCCTGGAGTGGCGGGAGACTAGCGGGAGGGAACTCCTACGAGCAGTACTTC.

The rearrangement links TRBV27 to TRBJ1-2; 7 nucleotides match TRBD1. The germline V gene encodes CDR1 MNHEY and CDR2 SMNVEV (reference sequence). V shed 10 bases, J shed 6 bases, and the junction held 11 bases outside the gene matches. This CDR3 is 13 amino acids long. The CDR3 nucleotides are TGTGCCACCAACGCAGGGGGGCGTAATGGCTACACCTTC. Translating it yields CATNAGGRNGYTF.

The chain employs TRBV7-7 and TRBJ2-2; TRBD1 or TRBD2 may be the D gene (5 bases each). This CDR3 is built from 14 residues. Trimming removed 6 bases at V and 4 bases at J, with 12 bases between. Germline V gene lookup returns CDR1 SSHAT and CDR2 FNYEAQ (reference sequence). The CDR3 loop reads CASSPGTPTGELFF. CDR3 nucleotides: TGTGCCAGCAGTCCAGGGACGCCCACCGGGGAGCTGTTTTTT.

A single count supports this clone. The chain is built from TRBV30 and TRBJ2-7, with D possibly being TRBD2 (5 bases). From germline, CDR1 is GTSNPN and CDR2 SVGIG (reference sequence). Trimming cost V 5 bases and J 4 bases, with 18 bases left between them. CDR3 size: 14 residues. The CDR3 loop is CAWASGGPTYEQYF. CDR3 DNA: TGTGCCTGGGCCTCCGGAGGTCCCACTTACGAGCAGTACTTC.

This sequence joins TRBV18 and TRBJ2-5; D gene uncertain. CDR3 size: 12 residues. Trimming removed 0 bases from V and 2 bases from J, with 1 base in between. Germline-derived CDR1 and CDR2 are KGHSH and LQKENI. The CDR3 region is CASSPPQETQYF. CDR3 nucleotide sequence: TGTGCCAGCTCACCACCACAAGAGACCCAGTACTTC.

The DNA for the CDR3 is TGCGCCAGCAGCTTGGAAGGTCAGGGGTGGGAGACCCAGTACTTC. Translated, it gives CASSLEGQGWETQYF. This chain connects TRBV5-1 to TRBJ2-5, with TRBD1 as a possible D gene (6 bases). The CDR3 is 15 residues long. Looked up from germline, CDR1 is SGHRS and CDR2 is YFSETQ. V dropped 0 bases and J dropped 5 bases, with 14 bases sitting between them. Looking up the rest from reference TRBV5-1 and TRBJ2-5 gives the full variable domain: KAGVTQTPRYLIKTRGQQVTLSCSPISGHRSVSWYQQTPGQGLQFLFEYFSETQRNKGNFPGRFSGRQFSNSRSEMNVSTLELGDSALYLCASSLEGQGWETQYFGPGTRLLVL.

The J gene is TRBJ2-3, the V gene TRBV7-2, with a possible D match to TRBD2 (5 bases). The V end lost 4 bases, the J end lost 2 bases, and 10 bases lay between the germline ends. The CDR3 is 14 amino acids. CDR1 is SGHTA, CDR2 FQGNSA, per germline. For the CDR3, the DNA is TGTGCCAGCAGCTCGCGGGTTCACACAGATACGCAGTATTTT. Its protein product is CASSSRVHTDTQYF.

The chain is built from TRBV7-2 and TRBJ2-2; D is undetermined. The CDR3 is made up of 14 amino acids. CDR1 is SGHTA and CDR2 is FQGNSA in the germline V gene. The V end lost 5 bases, the J end lost 4 bases, and 11 bases lay between the germline ends. CDR3 DNA sequence: TGTGCCAGCAGCGTCCTCCAAGTCACCGGGGAGCTGTTTTTT. Translated, it gives CASSVLQVTGELFF. The complete variable domain, with remaining parts taken from reference TRBV7-2 and TRBJ2-2, reads GAGVSQSPSNKVTEKGKDVELRCDPISGHTALYWYRQSLGQGLEFLIYFQGNSAPDKSGLPSDRFSAERTGGSVSTLTIQRTQQEDSAVYLCASSVLQVTGELFFGEGSRLTVL.

This sequence joins TRBV29-1 and TRBJ1-5; weak D call: TRBD1 (5 bases). The length of the CDR3 is 13 residues. Trimming stripped 7 bases from V and 4 bases from J, with 14 bases between. Looked up from germline, CDR1 is SQVTM and CDR2 is ANQGSEA. CDR3 bases: TGCAGCGCAAGGCCAGGGATGAATCAGCCCCAGCATTTT. This sequence encodes CSARPGMNQPQHF.

The chain combines TRBV11-2 with TRBJ1-1; D ambiguous. There are 12 residues in the CDR3. Trimming removed 4 bases at V and 8 bases at J, with 11 bases between. CDR1 is SGHAT and CDR2 is FQNNGV in the germline V gene. The CDR3, as DNA: TGTGCCAGCAGCTCTATGGGGATAGAAGCTTTCTTT. Protein product: CASSSMGIEAFF.

Only a few counts were recorded for this clone. The chain recombines TRBV20-1 with TRBJ1-2, with D hard to call. The CDR3 has 10 amino acids. The germline V gene has CDR1 DFQATT and CDR2 SNEGSKA (reference sequence). Deletions cut 3 bases from V and 8 bases from J, with 7 bases between. The CDR3 DNA follows: TGCAGTGCTAGTTGGAACGGCTACACCTTC. It codes for CSASWNGYTF.